These 18 T cell receptor beta chains share one sample of origin, sequenced in a study of T cell responses to AZD1222 COVID-19 vaccine. Produced via immunoSEQ multiplex PCR; TCRdb's table is partial and in-frame only. The table lists 95,000 to 100,000 clones, 65% to 85% of them singletons, with around 14% in the top ten. The material sequenced was peripheral blood, taken 28 days after the second AZD1222 dose. The receptors derive from an adult who received the AZD1222 COVID-19 vaccine.

This clone was observed once. The J gene is TRBJ1-1, the V gene TRBV6-5; D call uncertain. CDR3 length equals 15 residues. V lost 0 bases and J lost 8, with 16 bases in between. The germline V gene has CDR1 MNHEY and CDR2 SVGAGI. The CDR3 bases are TGTGCCAGCAGTTACTCACGGGCCGTTGCGGGCGAAGCTTTCTTT. Protein product: CASSYSRAVAGEAFF.

This chain connects TRBV29-1 to TRBJ1-1, with 7 bases fitting TRBD1. Germline V gene sequence: CDR1 SQVTM, CDR2 ANQGSEA. Unmatched junction bases numbered 33, after V lost 7 bases and J lost 10 bases. The CDR3 contains 19 residues. CDR3 in DNA: TGCAGCGCCGTCGAATTTCGAACAGGGGACGCGGGAGGGAGTCCGCCAGCTTTCTTT. It yields the protein CSAVEFRTGDAGGSPPAFF.

The J gene is TRBJ2-7, the V gene TRBV3-1 (or the pseudogene TRBV3-2); D is ambiguous. The CDR3 contains 14 residues. The germline CDR1 and CDR2 sequences are LGHDT and YNNKEL (reference sequence). The V end lost 7 bases, the J end lost 2 bases, and 15 bases lay between the germline ends. CDR3 DNA sequence: TGTGCCAGCACCCCGCTGGTTCCAACCTACGAGCAGTACTTC. Amino acids: CASTPLVPTYEQYF.

The count of this clone is one. This chain links TRBV10-3 with TRBJ1-2, with unresolved D. The germline gives CDR1 ENHRY, CDR2 SYGVKD. With 8 bases removed from V and 4 bases from J, the gap between germline ends came to 14 bases. The CDR3 consists of 13 residues. CDR3 in amino acids: CAISREEGYGYTF. CDR3 DNA sequence: TGTGCCATCTCCCGGGAGGAGGGCTATGGCTACACCTTC.

V usage is TRBV19 and J usage is TRBJ1-5; the D gene is possibly TRBD1 (5 bases). The V and J ends lost 4 bases and 0 bases respectively, with 13 bases between them. The CDR3 runs 16 residues. From germline, CDR1 is LNHDA and CDR2 SQIVND (reference sequence). The DNA of the CDR3 is TGTGCCAGTAGTAATATTGGGGGGATTAGCAATCAGCCCCAGCATTTT. Residues: CASSNIGGISNQPQHF.

J is TRBJ1-1 and V is TRBV13; tentatively, D is TRBD1 (6 bases). CDR1 is PRHDT and CDR2 is FYEKMQ in the germline V gene (reference sequence). Trimming stripped 5 bases from V and 1 base from J, with 14 bases between. The CDR3 length is 15 residues. CDR3 in amino acids: CASSRPGQGNTEAFF. CDR3 DNA: TGTGCCAGCAGCCGGCCGGGACAAGGGAACACTGAAGCTTTCTTT.

The chain combines TRBV19 with TRBJ1-2, with a possible D match to TRBD1 (5 bases). Germline V gene sequence: CDR1 LNHDA, CDR2 SQIVND (reference sequence). Trimming removed 7 bases at V and 2 bases at J, with 17 bases between. The CDR3 loop spans 15 amino acids. CDR3 in DNA: TGTGCCAGTACCTTTCAGGCGGGGGTAAACTATGGCTACACCTTC. Translated, it gives CASTFQAGVNYGYTF.

The chain has TRBV29-1 and TRBJ2-5; TRBD1 might be the D (6 bases). This CDR3 is built from 13 residues. CDR1 and CDR2 (germline): SQVTM, ANQGSEA. Trimming pared 4 bases from V and 5 bases from J, leaving 14 bases between. CDR3 DNA: TGCAGCGTTGGTGGGGGCCCCGGGGAGACCCAGTACTTC. It codes for CSVGGGPGETQYF.

The chain couples TRBV11-1 to TRBJ1-1; D is uncertain. The CDR3 contains 14 residues. Germline V gives CDR1 SGHAT, CDR2 FQDESV (reference sequence). Trimming took off 4 bases at V and 2 bases at J, with 11 bases between the two ends. This CDR3 reads CASSSRRSNTEAFF. DNA of the CDR3: TGTGCCAGCAGCTCTAGGCGTTCAAACACTGAAGCTTTCTTT.

The V gene is TRBV18, the J gene TRBJ2-1; 7 bases match TRBD2. V trimming: 1 base; J trimming: 7 bases; junction bases outside the gene matches: 10. The CDR3 has 16 residues. In germline, CDR1 is KGHSH, CDR2 LQKENI. In DNA, the CDR3 is TGTGCCAGCTCACCACTACGAAGCGGGACTCGGAATGAGCAGTTCTTC. It is translated as CASSPLRSGTRNEQFF.

V is TRBV19 and J is TRBJ1-5, with 8 bases matching TRBD1. In germline, CDR1 is LNHDA, CDR2 SQIVND (reference sequence). V was pared by 4 bases and J by 2 bases, with 7 bases of the junction left unmatched. The CDR3 has 16 residues. The CDR3 DNA reads as TGTGCCAGTAGTAATCAGGGGGCGAGTGGCAATCAGCCCCAGCATTTT. It is translated as CASSNQGASGNQPQHF.

The J gene is TRBJ2-7, the V gene TRBV5-4; tentative D call: TRBD1 (5 bases). V was cut by 1 base and J by 1 base, with 6 bases left in between. This CDR3 region has 13 residues. From germline, CDR1 is SGHNT and CDR2 YYREEE (reference sequence). CDR3 amino acids: CASSLKGSYEQYF. The CDR3 region has the DNA TGTGCCAGCAGCTTGAAGGGGTCCTACGAGCAGTACTTC.

This chain uses TRBV20-1 with TRBJ2-3; possibly TRBD2 for D (6 bases). Trimming shortened V by 3 bases and J by 1 base, and 14 bases separated the two germline ends. Germline-derived CDR1 and CDR2 are DFQATT and SNEGSKA (reference sequence). This CDR3 is built from 15 residues. CDR3 nucleotides: TGCAGTGCTAGTCGCGGGACTGCCGGCACAGATACGCAGTATTTT. Encoded protein: CSASRGTAGTDTQYF.

The rearrangement links TRBV19 to TRBJ1-1, with 9 nucleotides matching TRBD1. The germline V gene has CDR1 LNHDA and CDR2 SQIVND (reference sequence). The V and J ends lost 4 bases and 5 bases, in that order; junction bases with no gene match: 5. The length of the CDR3 is 14 residues. CDR3 amino acids: CASSTGQGWTEAFF. In DNA, the CDR3 is TGTGCCAGTAGTACGGGACAGGGCTGGACTGAAGCTTTCTTT.

This chain uses TRBV5-1 with TRBJ2-1, with D perhaps matching TRBD2 (5 bases). The length of the CDR3 is 15 residues. CDR1 is SGHRS and CDR2 is YFSETQ in the germline V gene. The V gene lost 0 bases and the J gene lost 5 bases, with 12 bases spanning the gap. The CDR3 coding sequence is TGCGCCAGCAGCTTGGTCCGGGGTTTTCACAATGAGCAGTTCTTC. It specifies CASSLVRGFHNEQFF.

The chain couples TRBV6-2 or TRBV6-3 to TRBJ2-5, with unresolved D. Germline V CDR1 and CDR2: MNHEY, SVGEGT. Trimming stripped 2 bases from V and 4 bases from J, with 5 bases between. The CDR3 loop spans 12 amino acids. In nucleotides, the CDR3 is TGTGCCAGCAGTTACAAGCTAGAGACCCAGTACTTC. Its protein is CASSYKLETQYF.

The chain has TRBV19 and TRBJ1-2; the D gene is possibly TRBD1 (5 bases). Deletions cut 5 bases from V and 8 bases from J, with 21 bases between. CDR1 and CDR2 (germline): LNHDA, SQIVND (reference sequence). The CDR3 extends over 15 amino acids. CDR3 nucleotides: TGTGCCAGTAGTGTGGGGGACTCGAAGTTAGGAGGCTACACCTTC. This sequence encodes CASSVGDSKLGGYTF.

This clone turned up a few times. V usage is TRBV7-9 and J usage is TRBJ1-5; no firm D call. The CDR3 covers 16 residues. Germline CDR1 reads SEHNR; CDR2 reads FQNEAQ (reference sequence). V was clipped by 4 bases and J by 0 bases, with 13 bases between them. CDR3 loop: CASSSGYRGSNQPQHF. The CDR3, as DNA: TGTGCCAGCAGCTCTGGTTACAGAGGTAGCAATCAGCCCCAGCATTTT.